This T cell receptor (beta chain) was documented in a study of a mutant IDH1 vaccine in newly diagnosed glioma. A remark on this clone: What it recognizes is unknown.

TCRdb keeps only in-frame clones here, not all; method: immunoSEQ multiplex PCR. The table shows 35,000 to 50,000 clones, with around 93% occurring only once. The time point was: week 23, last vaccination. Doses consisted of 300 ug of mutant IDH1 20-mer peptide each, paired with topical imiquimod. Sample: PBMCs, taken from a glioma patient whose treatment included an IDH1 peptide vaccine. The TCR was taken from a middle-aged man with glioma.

CDR3 residues: CAWSPSVLREAFRTYNEQFF. The DNA for the CDR3 is TGTGCCTGGAGTCCCTCTGTCTTGCGGGAGGCTTTTCGAACCTACAATGAGCAGTTCTTC. The rearrangement uses TRBV30 and TRBJ2-1; 8 bases fit TRBD2. There are 20 residues in the CDR3. Germline V gives CDR1 GTSNPN, CDR2 SVGIG (reference sequence). V lost 2 bases and J lost 2; bases outside the gene matches: 20.